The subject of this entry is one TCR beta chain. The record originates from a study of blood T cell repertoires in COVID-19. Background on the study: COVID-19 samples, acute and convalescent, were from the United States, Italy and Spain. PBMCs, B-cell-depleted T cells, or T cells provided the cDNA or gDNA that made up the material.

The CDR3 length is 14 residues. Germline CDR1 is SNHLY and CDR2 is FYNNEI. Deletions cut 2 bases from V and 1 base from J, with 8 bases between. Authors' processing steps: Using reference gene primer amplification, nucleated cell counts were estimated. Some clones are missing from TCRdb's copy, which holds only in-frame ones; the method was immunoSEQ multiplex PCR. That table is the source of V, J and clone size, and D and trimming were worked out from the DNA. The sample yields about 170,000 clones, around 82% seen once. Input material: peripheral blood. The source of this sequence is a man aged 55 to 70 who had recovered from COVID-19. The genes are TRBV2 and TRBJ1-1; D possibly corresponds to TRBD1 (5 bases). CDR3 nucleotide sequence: TGTGCCAGCAGTGAAAGCGGGGGGAACACTGAAGCTTTCTTT. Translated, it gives CASSESGGNTEAFF.